These 30 T cell receptor beta chains came from one sample sequenced in a study of cytomegalovirus exposure and HLA in healthy donors. The PCR ran on 60 Vbeta and 13 Jbeta primers. TCRdb keeps only in-frame clones here, not all; method: immunoSEQ multiplex PCR. The repertoire holds about 150,000 clones, with about 72% as singletons. Sequencing was done on a sample of PBMCs. The receptor set was obtained from a man aged 35 to 55 in good health and CMV-seronegative.

The J gene is TRBJ2-1, the V gene TRBV5-1; 7 bases are a match to TRBD1. V trimming: 2 bases; J trimming: 7 bases; junction bases outside the gene matches: 9. There are 15 residues in the CDR3. The germline gives CDR1 SGHRS, CDR2 YFSETQ. CDR3 loop: CASSFERGQWNEQFF. The DNA for the CDR3 is TGCGCCAGCAGCTTCGAGAGGGGGCAGTGGAATGAGCAGTTCTTC.

The V and J genes are TRBV11-2 and TRBJ2-4; D is possibly TRBD1 (6 bases). The CDR3 has 15 amino acids. V lost 4 bases, J lost 6 bases, and 16 bases lay in between. In germline, CDR1 is SGHAT, CDR2 FQNNGV. DNA of the CDR3: TGTGCCAGCAGCTCTCAGGGGCCTTCGGCAAACATTCAGTACTTC. Its protein product is CASSSQGPSANIQYF.

The CDR3 sequence is CASSLRLSNQPQHF. The CDR3 nucleotides read TGTGCCAGCAGTTTACGACTGTCCAATCAGCCCCAGCATTTT. This chain joins TRBV28 and TRBJ1-5, with no clear D. Trimming stripped 2 bases from V and 3 bases from J, with 8 bases between. The CDR3 contains 14 residues. Germline V lookup: CDR1 MDHEN, CDR2 SYDVKM. The full variable domain, with the rest looked up from reference TRBV28 and TRBJ1-5, is DVKVTQSSRYLVKRTGEKVFLECVQDMDHENMFWYRQDPGLGLRLIYFSYDVKMKEKGDIPEGYSVSREKKERFSLILESASTNQTSMYLCASSLRLSNQPQHFGDGTRLSIL.

The rearrangement uses TRBV4-1 and TRBJ1-1; D is perhaps TRBD1 (5 bases). This CDR3 has 14 residues. Trimming shortened V by 4 bases and J by 4 bases, and 13 bases separated the two germline ends. Germline assignment: CDR1 MGHRA and CDR2 YSYEKL. The CDR3 DNA reads as TGCGCCAGCAGCCGCATACGGGGGGGCACTGAAGCTTTCTTT. Residues: CASSRIRGGTEAFF.

This clone was observed a few times. The chain carries TRBV10-3 and TRBJ2-5, with 9 bases lining up with TRBD2. Germline V CDR1 and CDR2: ENHRY, SYGVKD. CDR3 length: 14 residues. J was trimmed by 4 bases and V by 10 bases; bases with no gene match: 10. The CDR3 DNA reads as TGTGCCACCCGGCTAGCGGGAACAGTAGAGACCCAGTACTTC. Translating it yields CATRLAGTVETQYF.

The rearrangement joins TRBV18 to TRBJ2-7; 8 bases agree with TRBD1. With V trimmed by 7 bases and J by 0 bases, 5 bases remained unmatched. The V gene's germline CDR1 is KGHSH and CDR2 LQKENI. This CDR3 is built from 14 residues. The CDR3 here is CASLRDRSSYEQYF. The CDR3 coding sequence is TGTGCCAGCTTACGGGACAGGAGCTCCTACGAGCAGTACTTC.

In this sample, this clone turned up a few times. V gene TRBV6-5 combines with J gene TRBJ1-1, with D perhaps matching TRBD1 (6 bases). V was cut by 6 bases and J by 0 bases, with 11 bases left in between. There are 14 residues in the CDR3. The germline V gene encodes CDR1 MNHEY and CDR2 SVGAGI. Here the CDR3 DNA reads TGTGCCAGCAGCAGACAGGAGATGAACACTGAAGCTTTCTTT. Its translation: CASSRQEMNTEAFF.

This clone appeared a few times. V and J are TRBV28 and TRBJ2-7; 10 bases are shared with TRBD2. Germline values: CDR1 MDHEN, CDR2 SYDVKM. The CDR3 loop spans 14 amino acids. J gave up 2 bases and V 6 bases, and 4 bases lay outside the gene matches. The CDR3 nucleotides read TGTGCCAGCAGAAAGCGGGAGGGCCCCTACGAGCAGTACTTC. This sequence encodes CASRKREGPYEQYF.

The V call is TRBV13, the J call TRBJ2-5; 7 nucleotides agree with TRBD2. The germline gives CDR1 PRHDT, CDR2 FYEKMQ (reference sequence). V lost 1 base and J lost 5; bases outside the gene matches: 7. The CDR3 is 15 residues long. The CDR3 sequence: CASSLVASGDETQYF. The CDR3 coding sequence is TGTGCCAGCAGCTTAGTGGCTAGCGGAGATGAGACCCAGTACTTC.

J is TRBJ2-7 and V is TRBV9; 8 bases align to TRBD1. Germline V gene sequence: CDR1 SGDLS, CDR2 YYNGEE. The junction had 5 bases not matched to a gene; V was cut back by 3 bases and J by 0 bases. This CDR3 region has 15 residues. The CDR3 DNA sequence: TGTGCCAGCAGCGAGTCCGGGACAGGCTCCTACGAGCAGTACTTC. Translated, it gives CASSESGTGSYEQYF.

The chain carries TRBV2 and TRBJ1-3, with D perhaps TRBD1 (5 bases). Trimming removed 5 bases from V and 0 bases from J, with 14 bases in between. CDR3 size: 16 residues. Germline values: CDR1 SNHLY, CDR2 FYNNEI. In nucleotides, the CDR3 is TGTGCCAGCAGTTTCCTCAGGACACTCTCTGGAAACACCATATATTTT. This sequence encodes CASSFLRTLSGNTIYF.

The rearrangement joins TRBV6-1 to TRBJ2-7, with a weak D call TRBD2 (5 bases). CDR3 length: 13 amino acids. Germline V gene data show CDR1 as MNHNS and CDR2 as SASEGT. V lost 3 bases to trimming and J lost 2 bases, with 8 bases between them. CDR3 nucleotides: TGTGCCAGCAGTGAGCTAGCCGCCTACGAGCAGTACTTC. Amino acids: CASSELAAYEQYF.

The J gene is TRBJ2-7, the V gene TRBV19; possibly TRBD2 for D (5 bases). Germline V gives CDR1 LNHDA, CDR2 SQIVND (reference sequence). CDR3 size: 13 residues. V dropped 10 bases and J dropped 3 bases, with 16 bases sitting between them. This CDR3 is CATDRGADYEQYF. Here the CDR3 DNA reads TGTGCCACCGATCGGGGAGCCGACTACGAGCAGTACTTC.

The rearrangement joins TRBV2 to TRBJ1-2, with D unresolved. The CDR3 loop spans 15 amino acids. CDR1 is SNHLY, CDR2 FYNNEI, per germline. The V end was cut by 7 bases, the J end by 0 bases, with 15 bases between. Here the CDR3 DNA reads TGTGCCAGCAAGTCGGATAGAACTACTAACTATGGCTACACCTTC. Translating gives CASKSDRTTNYGYTF.

V and J are TRBV6-6 and TRBJ2-5; D gene unclear. Germline V gene lookup returns CDR1 MNHNY and CDR2 SVGAGI (reference sequence). Deletions cut 0 bases from V and 4 bases from J, with 3 bases between. The CDR3 has 12 amino acids. CDR3 region: CASSYSAETQYF. CDR3 sequence (DNA): TGTGCCAGCAGTTACTCGGCAGAGACCCAGTACTTC.

This chain joins TRBV6-5 and TRBJ2-3; a possible D gene is TRBD2 (5 bases). The germline V and J ends were trimmed by 0 bases and 5 bases, with 9 bases remaining between them. Germline assignment: CDR1 MNHEY and CDR2 SVGAGI. The CDR3 sequence is 14 residues long. The CDR3: CASSYSVRGDTQYF. The CDR3 bases are TGTGCCAGCAGTTACTCTGTTCGGGGAGATACGCAGTATTTT.

The chain employs TRBV9 and TRBJ2-7, with TRBD2 identical over 8 bases. Germline CDR1 and CDR2: SGDLS and YYNGEE. The CDR3 has 15 residues. Trimming at V came to 0 bases and at J to 2 bases, leaving 4 bases not matched to a gene. The CDR3 protein is CASSVDWGLAYEQYF. The DNA for the CDR3 is TGTGCCAGCAGCGTAGATTGGGGACTAGCCTACGAGCAGTACTTC.

CDR3 nucleotides: TGTGCCAGCAGCTTAATTCGGGGGGGCGGCTACGAGCAGTACTTC. This translates into CASSLIRGGGYEQYF. The chain is built from TRBV5-4 and TRBJ2-7; 8 bases map to TRBD2. This CDR3 comprises 15 residues. V lost 2 bases, J lost 3 bases, and 7 bases stayed unmatched. Germline-derived CDR1 and CDR2 are SGHNT and YYREEE (reference sequence).

The rearrangement joins TRBV7-2 to TRBJ2-4, with TRBD1 matching 8 bases. This CDR3 comprises 15 residues. V shed 4 bases, J shed 4 bases, and the junction held 6 bases outside the gene matches. Germline V gene sequence: CDR1 SGHTA, CDR2 FQGNSA. CDR3 coding DNA: TGTGCCAGCAGCTCTGGACAGGGTGAAAAAAACATTCAGTACTTC. It codes for CASSSGQGEKNIQYF. The full variable domain, rest sourced from reference TRBV7-2 and TRBJ2-4, is GAGVSQSPSNKVTEKGKDVELRCDPISGHTALYWYRQSLGQGLEFLIYFQGNSAPDKSGLPSDRFSAERTGGSVSTLTIQRTQQEDSAVYLCASSSGQGEKNIQYFGAGTRLSVL.

The gene calls are TRBV10-3 and TRBJ1-2; TRBD1 aligns across 7 bases. CDR3 length equals 15 residues. V lost 3 bases to trimming and J lost 4 bases; unmatched junction nucleotides: 8. The germline V gene encodes CDR1 ENHRY and CDR2 SYGVKD. CDR3 region: CAISDPDRAVYGYTF. The DNA for the CDR3 is TGTGCCATCAGTGACCCCGACAGGGCCGTCTATGGCTACACCTTC.

The CDR3 loop is CASSSLAGASYEQYF. The CDR3 region has the DNA TGTGCCAGCAGCTCCCTAGCGGGAGCGTCCTACGAGCAGTACTTC. V and J are TRBV9 and TRBJ2-7, with 10 nucleotides matching TRBD2. From germline, CDR1 is SGDLS and CDR2 YYNGEE. CDR3 size: 15 residues. The trim removed 4 bases at V and 1 base at J, leaving 5 bases unmatched.

The chain uses TRBV18 and TRBJ1-2, with D unresolved. CDR1 KGHSH and CDR2 LQKENI come from the germline V gene. The ends were cut back, 3 bases at V and 5 bases at J, with 16 bases in the middle. The CDR3 sequence is 15 residues long. The CDR3 sequence: CASSPTADGNYGYTF. CDR3 sequence (DNA): TGTGCCAGCTCACCCACGGCGGACGGGAATTATGGCTACACCTTC.

This clone was detected only a few times. The chain carries TRBV19 and TRBJ2-7; 7 nucleotides agree with TRBD2. V trimming: 6 bases; J trimming: 3 bases; junction bases outside the gene matches: 5. Germline CDR1 reads LNHDA; CDR2 reads SQIVND (reference sequence). The CDR3 loop spans 13 amino acids. CDR3 sequence: CASSAGVVYEQYF. The DNA for the CDR3 is TGTGCCAGTAGCGCGGGAGTAGTCTACGAGCAGTACTTC.

The chain has TRBV9 and TRBJ1-3; 7 bases agree with TRBD1. The CDR3 loop spans 19 amino acids. V dropped 4 bases and J dropped 0; count of bases not matched to a gene: 16. Germline CDR1 reads SGDLS; CDR2 reads YYNGEE. The CDR3 loop reads CASSPSPMDRMISGNTIYF. CDR3 DNA sequence: TGTGCCAGCAGCCCCTCCCCCATGGACAGGATGATCTCTGGAAACACCATATATTTT.

The chain joins TRBV6-6 to TRBJ2-1, with 7 bases aligning to TRBD1. CDR3 size: 14 residues. Germline CDR1 MNHNY, CDR2 SVGAGI (reference sequence). After removal of 2 bases from V and 10 bases from J, the junction contained 8 bases not matched to a gene. The CDR3 DNA sequence: TGTGCCAGCAGTTACAATGACAGGGCCCTCGAGCAGTTCTTC. Residues: CASSYNDRALEQFF.

The rearrangement links TRBV30 to TRBJ1-4; D not resolved. Trimming removed 1 base from V and 7 bases from J, with 10 bases in between. The CDR3 covers 13 residues. Germline V gives CDR1 GTSNPN, CDR2 SVGIG (reference sequence). In DNA, the CDR3 is TGTGCCTGGAGTGCACTTGGTGGTGAAAAACTGTTTTTT. Translating gives CAWSALGGEKLFF.

The chain uses TRBV29-1 and TRBJ2-1, with 7 positions matching TRBD2. The germline gives CDR1 SQVTM, CDR2 ANQGSEA. The CDR3 length is 13 residues. Trimming at V came to 5 bases and at J to 8 bases, leaving 9 bases not matched to a gene. CDR3 nucleotides: TGCAGCGTTCGGGTGGGAGGGCCCTATGAGCAGTTCTTC. Its protein product is CSVRVGGPYEQFF.

Concerning this clone itself: A read error may produce the germline difference seen at one junction end. The chain uses TRBV29-1 and TRBJ1-5, with 11 positions matching TRBD1. CDR1 SQVTM and CDR2 ANQGSEA come from the germline V gene. The CDR3 runs 14 residues. For the CDR3, the DNA is TGCAGCGCCCTGGACAGGGGGCCCAATCAGCCCCAGAATTTT. This sequence encodes CSALDRGPNQPQNF. Using reference TRBV29-1 and TRBJ1-5 for the parts outside the CDR3, the full variable domain is SAVISQKPSRDICQRGTSLTIQCQVDSQVTMMFWYRQQPGQSLTLIATANQGSEATYESGFVIDKFPISRPNLTFSTLTVSNMSPEDSSIYLCSALDRGPNQPQNFGDGTRLSIL.

This clone was seen more than once but under ten times. This chain connects TRBV6-4 to TRBJ2-7; a weak D match, TRBD1 (6 bases). Germline V gene sequence: CDR1 MRHNA, CDR2 SNTAGT. Trimming took off 0 bases at V and 5 bases at J, with 17 bases between the two ends. CDR3 length: 16 residues. The DNA of the CDR3 is TGTGCCAGCAGTGACTCCGGTTCCAGGGGCATCAACGAGCAGTACTTC. This gives the protein CASSDSGSRGINEQYF.

CDR3 bases: TGTGCCAGCAGTGGGCGGGAGAAATCGGAGACCCAGTACTTC. Translating gives CASSGREKSETQYF. This rearrangement joins TRBV9 to TRBJ2-5, with 7 bases fitting TRBD2. The CDR3 is made up of 14 amino acids. The V and J ends lost 5 bases and 5 bases, in that order; junction bases with no gene match: 9. The germline gives CDR1 SGDLS, CDR2 YYNGEE.